This T cell receptor (beta chain) came from a study of T cell responses to AZD1222 COVID-19 vaccine. Assay used: immunoSEQ multiplex PCR; TCRdb lists only in-frame clones, some missing. The data contain approximately 100,000 clones, 85% to 90% of them singletons. Study results and limitations: Clonal diversity may have been underestimated, and the donors were mostly white British, with more females than males. Seropositive at baseline were only a handful of AZD1222 recipients.

About this clone: Its specificity is unknown.

From germline, CDR1 is SGHRS and CDR2 YFSETQ. V gave up 0 bases and J gave up 1 base, with 15 bases separating them. The CDR3 is made up of 17 amino acids. Specimen: peripheral blood, collected on day 0 of AZD1222 vaccination. The chain is built from TRBV5-1 and TRBJ2-3; TRBD2 might be the D (7 bases). The TCR originated in an adult in good health. The CDR3 DNA is TGCGCCAGCAGCTTGGCCCCGGGGGGCGCTGGCACAGATACGCAGTATTTT. It encodes CASSLAPGGAGTDTQYF.